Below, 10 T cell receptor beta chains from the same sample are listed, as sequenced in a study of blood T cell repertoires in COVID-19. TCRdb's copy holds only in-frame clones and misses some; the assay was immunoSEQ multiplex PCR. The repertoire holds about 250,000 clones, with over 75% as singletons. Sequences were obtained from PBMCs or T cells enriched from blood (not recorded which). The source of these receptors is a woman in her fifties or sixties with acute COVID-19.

The DNA for the CDR3 is TGTGCCAGCAGCTCTGGCCTCTCTGGAAACACCATATATTTT. Amino acid sequence: CASSSGLSGNTIYF. V gene TRBV5-6 combines with J gene TRBJ1-3, with D hard to call. The CDR3 is 14 residues long. Per germline, CDR1 SGHDT and CDR2 YYEEEE. Trimming took 3 bases from V and 0 from J, leaving 7 bases between them. Complete variable domain (other parts from reference TRBV5-6 and TRBJ1-3): DAGVTQSPTHLIKTRGQQVTLRCSPKSGHDTVSWYQQALGQGPQFIFQYYEEEERQRGNFPDRFSGHQFPNYSSELNVNALLLGDSALYLCASSSGLSGNTIYFGEGSWLTVV.

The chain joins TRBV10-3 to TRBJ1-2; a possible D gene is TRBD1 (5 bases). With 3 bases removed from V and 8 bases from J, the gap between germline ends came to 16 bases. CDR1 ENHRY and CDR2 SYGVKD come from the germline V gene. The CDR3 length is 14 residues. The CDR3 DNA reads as TGTGCCATCAGTGACCATGGGGCACAAAGAGGCTACACCTTC. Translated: CAISDHGAQRGYTF.

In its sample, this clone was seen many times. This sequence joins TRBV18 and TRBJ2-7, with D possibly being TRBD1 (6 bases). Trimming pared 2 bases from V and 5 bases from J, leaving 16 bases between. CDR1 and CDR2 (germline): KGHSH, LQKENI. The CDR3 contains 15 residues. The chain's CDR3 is CASSPIQGRNDEQYF. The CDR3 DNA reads TGTGCCAGCTCACCAATACAGGGAAGAAACGACGAGCAGTACTTC.

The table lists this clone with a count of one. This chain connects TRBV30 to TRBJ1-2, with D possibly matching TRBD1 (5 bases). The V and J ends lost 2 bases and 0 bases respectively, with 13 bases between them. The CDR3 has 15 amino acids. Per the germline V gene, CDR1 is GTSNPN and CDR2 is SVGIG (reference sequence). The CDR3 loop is CAWSRSRAANYGYTF. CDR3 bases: TGTGCCTGGAGTCGTTCCAGGGCGGCTAACTATGGCTACACCTTC.

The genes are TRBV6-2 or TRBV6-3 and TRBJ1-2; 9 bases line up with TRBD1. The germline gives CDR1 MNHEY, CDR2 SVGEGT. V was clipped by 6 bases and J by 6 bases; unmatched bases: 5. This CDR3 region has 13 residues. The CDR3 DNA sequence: TGTGCCAGCAGCAACGGACAGGGGAATGGCTACACCTTC. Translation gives CASSNGQGNGYTF.

CDR3 DNA sequence: TGTGCCAGTAGTATGGTCCAGGGCCCTCAGTTCTTC. Its protein is CASSMVQGPQFF. V and J are TRBV19 and TRBJ2-1; the D gene is possibly TRBD1 (5 bases). Trimming left V 3 bases short and J 13 bases short, with 13 bases between. The length of the CDR3 is 12 residues. Germline V lookup: CDR1 LNHDA, CDR2 SQIVND (reference sequence).

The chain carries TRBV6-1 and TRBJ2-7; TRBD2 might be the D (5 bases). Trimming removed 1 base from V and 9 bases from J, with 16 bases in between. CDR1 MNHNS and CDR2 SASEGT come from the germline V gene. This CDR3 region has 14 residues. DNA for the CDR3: TGTGCCAGCAGTGAAGGGGATATTCCCAGCGGGCAGTACTTC. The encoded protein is CASSEGDIPSGQYF.

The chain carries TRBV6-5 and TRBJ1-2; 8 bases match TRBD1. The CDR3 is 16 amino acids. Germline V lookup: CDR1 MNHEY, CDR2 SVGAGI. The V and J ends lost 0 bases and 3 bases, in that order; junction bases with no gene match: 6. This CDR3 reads CASSYSKHRGDYGYTF. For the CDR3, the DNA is TGTGCCAGCAGTTACTCGAAACACAGGGGGGACTATGGCTACACCTTC.

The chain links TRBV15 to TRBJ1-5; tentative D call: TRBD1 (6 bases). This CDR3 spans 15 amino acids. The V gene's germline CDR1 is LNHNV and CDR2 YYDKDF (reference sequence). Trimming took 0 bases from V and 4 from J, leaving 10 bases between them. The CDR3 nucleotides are TGTGCCACCAGCAGAGATGCGGGGGCTAATCAGCCCCAGCATTTT. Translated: CATSRDAGANQPQHF.

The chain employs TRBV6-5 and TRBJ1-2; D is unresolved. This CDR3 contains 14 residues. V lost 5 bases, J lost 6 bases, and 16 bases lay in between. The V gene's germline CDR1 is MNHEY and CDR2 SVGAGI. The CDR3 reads CASSKWSARDGYTF. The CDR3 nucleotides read TGTGCCAGCAGTAAATGGTCCGCCCGAGATGGCTACACCTTC.